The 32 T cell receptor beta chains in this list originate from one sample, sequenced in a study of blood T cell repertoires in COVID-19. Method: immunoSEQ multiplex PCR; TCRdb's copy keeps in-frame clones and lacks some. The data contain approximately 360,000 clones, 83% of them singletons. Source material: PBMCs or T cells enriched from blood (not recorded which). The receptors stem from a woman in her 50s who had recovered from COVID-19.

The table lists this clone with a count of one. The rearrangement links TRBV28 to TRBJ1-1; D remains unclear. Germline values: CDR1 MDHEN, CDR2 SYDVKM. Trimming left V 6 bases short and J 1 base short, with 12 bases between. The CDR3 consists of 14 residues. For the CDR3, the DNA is TGTGCCAGCAGGACTCGTATCGGGAACACTGAAGCTTTCTTT. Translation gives CASRTRIGNTEAFF. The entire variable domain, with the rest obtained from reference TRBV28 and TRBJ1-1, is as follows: DVKVTQSSRYLVKRTGEKVFLECVQDMDHENMFWYRQDPGLGLRLIYFSYDVKMKEKGDIPEGYSVSREKKERFSLILESASTNQTSMYLCASRTRIGNTEAFFGQGTRLTVV.

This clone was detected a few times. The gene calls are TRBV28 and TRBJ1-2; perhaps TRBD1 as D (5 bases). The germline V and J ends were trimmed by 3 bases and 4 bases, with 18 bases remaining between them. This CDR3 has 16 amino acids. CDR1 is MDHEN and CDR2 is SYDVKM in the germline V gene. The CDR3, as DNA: TGTGCCAGCAGTTTGGGATCCGGGGGGTTAACCTATGGCTACACCTTC. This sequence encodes CASSLGSGGLTYGYTF.

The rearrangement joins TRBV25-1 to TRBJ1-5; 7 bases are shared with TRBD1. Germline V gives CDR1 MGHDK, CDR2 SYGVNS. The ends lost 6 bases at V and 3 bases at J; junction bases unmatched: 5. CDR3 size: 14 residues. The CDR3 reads CASRNRGDNQPQHF. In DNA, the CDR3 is TGTGCCAGCAGAAACAGGGGAGACAATCAGCCCCAGCATTTT.

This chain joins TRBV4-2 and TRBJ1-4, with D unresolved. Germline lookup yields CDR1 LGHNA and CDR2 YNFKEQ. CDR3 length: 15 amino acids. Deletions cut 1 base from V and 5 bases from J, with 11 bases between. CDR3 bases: TGTGCCAGCAGCCAAGGTGTTTCTGGCAATGAAAAACTGTTTTTT. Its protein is CASSQGVSGNEKLFF.

The CDR3: CASNGQGWYGYTF. In DNA form, the CDR3 reads TGTGCCAGCAACGGACAGGGATGGTATGGCTACACCTTC. V and J are TRBV12-3 or TRBV12-4 and TRBJ1-2; TRBD1 agrees at 8 bases. The V and J ends lost 7 bases and 5 bases, in that order; junction bases with no gene match: 6. This CDR3 contains 13 residues.

CDR3 loop: CASSASDGAKNIQYF. The CDR3 DNA reads as TGTGCCAGCAGTGCTAGCGACGGGGCCAAAAACATTCAGTACTTC. The chain links TRBV9 to TRBJ2-4; TRBD2 might be the D (6 bases). This CDR3 is 15 amino acids long. Germline lookup yields CDR1 SGDLS and CDR2 YYNGEE. Trimming cost V 5 bases and J 1 base, with 13 bases left between them.

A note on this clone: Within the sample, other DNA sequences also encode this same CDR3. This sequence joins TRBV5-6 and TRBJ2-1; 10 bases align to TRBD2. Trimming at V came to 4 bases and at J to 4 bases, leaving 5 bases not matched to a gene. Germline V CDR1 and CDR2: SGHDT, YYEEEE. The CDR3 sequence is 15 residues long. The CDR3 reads CASSPGLAEYNEQFF. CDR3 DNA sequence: TGTGCCAGCAGCCCCGGACTAGCGGAATACAATGAGCAGTTCTTC.

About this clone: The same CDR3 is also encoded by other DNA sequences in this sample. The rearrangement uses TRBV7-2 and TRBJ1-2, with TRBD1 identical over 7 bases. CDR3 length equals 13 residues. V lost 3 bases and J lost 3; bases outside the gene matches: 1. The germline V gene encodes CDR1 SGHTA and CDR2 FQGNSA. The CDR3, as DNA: TGTGCCAGCAGCTTCGGGACAGACTATGGCTACACCTTC. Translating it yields CASSFGTDYGYTF.

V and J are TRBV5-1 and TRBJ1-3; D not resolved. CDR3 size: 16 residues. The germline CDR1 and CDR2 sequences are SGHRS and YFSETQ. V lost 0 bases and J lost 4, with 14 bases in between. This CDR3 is CASSLEGKTGGNTIYF. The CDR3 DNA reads TGCGCCAGCAGCTTGGAAGGGAAAACGGGAGGAAACACCATATATTTT.

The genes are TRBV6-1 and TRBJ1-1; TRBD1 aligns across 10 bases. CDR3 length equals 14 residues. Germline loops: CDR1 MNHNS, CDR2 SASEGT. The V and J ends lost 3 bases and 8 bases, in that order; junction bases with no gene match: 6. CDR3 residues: CASSDDRGRPEAFF. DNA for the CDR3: TGTGCCAGCAGTGACGACAGGGGGCGCCCCGAAGCTTTCTTT.

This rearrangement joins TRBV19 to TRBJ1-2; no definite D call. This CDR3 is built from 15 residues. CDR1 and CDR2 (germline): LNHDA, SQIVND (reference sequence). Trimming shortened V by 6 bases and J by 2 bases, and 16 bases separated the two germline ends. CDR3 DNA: TGTGCCAGTAGCCCCGCGGCCAGTTTCAACTATGGCTACACCTTC. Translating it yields CASSPAASFNYGYTF.

As DNA, the CDR3 is TGTGCCACCAGCCGAAAACTGGGGGGAGAGGGTGGCTACACCTTC. Residues: CATSRKLGGEGGYTF. The chain is built from TRBV15 and TRBJ1-2; possible D gene TRBD1, 5 bases. Germline values: CDR1 LNHNV, CDR2 YYDKDF (reference sequence). This CDR3 spans 15 amino acids. V dropped 5 bases and J dropped 7 bases, with 20 bases sitting between them.

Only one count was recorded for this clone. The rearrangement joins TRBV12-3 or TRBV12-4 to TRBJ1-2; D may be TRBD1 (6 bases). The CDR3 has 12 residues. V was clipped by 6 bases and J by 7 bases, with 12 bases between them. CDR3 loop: CASRGAMFGYTF. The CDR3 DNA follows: TGTGCCAGCAGGGGGGCGATGTTTGGCTACACCTTC.

CDR3 DNA: TGTGCCAGCAGTGACCCGGTAGGGGGAAGCACAGATACGCAGTATTTT. Protein product: CASSDPVGGSTDTQYF. This chain uses TRBV6-1 with TRBJ2-3; D is possibly TRBD1 (6 bases). Deletions cut 3 bases from V and 0 bases from J, with 13 bases between. Germline CDR1 reads MNHNS; CDR2 reads SASEGT. The CDR3 totals 16 residues.

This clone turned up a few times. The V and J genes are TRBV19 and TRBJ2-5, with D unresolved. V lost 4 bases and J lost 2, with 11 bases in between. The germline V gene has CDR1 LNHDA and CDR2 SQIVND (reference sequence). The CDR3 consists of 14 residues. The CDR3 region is CASSTQAPQETQYF. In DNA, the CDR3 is TGTGCCAGTAGTACCCAGGCACCACAAGAGACCCAGTACTTC.

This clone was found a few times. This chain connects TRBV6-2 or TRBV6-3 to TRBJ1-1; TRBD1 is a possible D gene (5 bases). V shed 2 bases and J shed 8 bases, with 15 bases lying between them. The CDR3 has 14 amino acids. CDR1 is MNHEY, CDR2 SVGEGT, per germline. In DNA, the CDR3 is TGTGCCAGCAGTTACCGTCGAGATAGACAGGAAGCTTTCTTT. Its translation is CASSYRRDRQEAFF.

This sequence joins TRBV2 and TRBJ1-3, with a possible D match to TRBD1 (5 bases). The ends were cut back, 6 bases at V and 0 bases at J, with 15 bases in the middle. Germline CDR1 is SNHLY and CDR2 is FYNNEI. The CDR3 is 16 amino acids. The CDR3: CASSPEVGASGNTIYF. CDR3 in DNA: TGTGCCAGCAGCCCAGAGGTAGGGGCCTCTGGAAACACCATATATTTT.

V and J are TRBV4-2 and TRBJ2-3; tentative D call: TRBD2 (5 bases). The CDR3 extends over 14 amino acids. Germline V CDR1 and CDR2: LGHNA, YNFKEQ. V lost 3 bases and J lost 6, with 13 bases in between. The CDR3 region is CASSQLTRPDTQYF. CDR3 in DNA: TGTGCCAGCAGCCAGCTCACTAGACCGGATACGCAGTATTTT.

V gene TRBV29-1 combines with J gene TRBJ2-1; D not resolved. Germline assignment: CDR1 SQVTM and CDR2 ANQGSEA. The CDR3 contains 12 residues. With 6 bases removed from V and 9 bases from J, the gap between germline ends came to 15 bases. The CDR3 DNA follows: TGCAGCGTGGCCCACGTTACAATTGAGCAGTTCTTC. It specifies CSVAHVTIEQFF.

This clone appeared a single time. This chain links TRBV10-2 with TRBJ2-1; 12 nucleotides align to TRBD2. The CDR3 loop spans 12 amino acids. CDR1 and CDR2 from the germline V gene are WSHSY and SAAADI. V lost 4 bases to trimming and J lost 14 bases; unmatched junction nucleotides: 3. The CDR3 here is CASSASGREKFF. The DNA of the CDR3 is TGCGCCAGCAGTGCTAGCGGGAGGGAGAAGTTCTTC.

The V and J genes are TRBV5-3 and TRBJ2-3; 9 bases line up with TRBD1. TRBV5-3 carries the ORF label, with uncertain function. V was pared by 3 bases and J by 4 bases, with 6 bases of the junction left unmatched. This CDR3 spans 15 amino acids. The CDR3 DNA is TGTGCCAGAAGCTCCCCGGGACAGGGAGCAGATACGCAGTATTTT. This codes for CARSSPGQGADTQYF.

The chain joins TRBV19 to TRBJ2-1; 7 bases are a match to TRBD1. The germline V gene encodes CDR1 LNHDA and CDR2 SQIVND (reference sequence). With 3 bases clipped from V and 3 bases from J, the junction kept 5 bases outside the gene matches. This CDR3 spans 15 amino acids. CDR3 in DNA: TGTGCCAGTAGTATTTACGCAGGGGGCTACAATGAGCAGTTCTTC. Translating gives CASSIYAGGYNEQFF.

CDR3 residues: CASSLTPEETQYF. Here the CDR3 DNA reads TGTGCCAGCAGCCTTACCCCAGAAGAGACCCAGTACTTC. The J gene is TRBJ2-5, the V gene TRBV11-3, with D unresolved. The CDR3 has 13 residues. V lost 5 bases and J lost 3, with 10 bases in between. The germline CDR1 and CDR2 sequences are SGHNT and YENEEA.

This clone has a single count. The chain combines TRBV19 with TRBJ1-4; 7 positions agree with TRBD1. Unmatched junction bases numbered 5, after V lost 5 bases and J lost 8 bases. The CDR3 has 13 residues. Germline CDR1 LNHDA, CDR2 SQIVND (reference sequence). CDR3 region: CASSEGAREKLFF. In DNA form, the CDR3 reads TGTGCCAGTAGTGAGGGGGCGAGAGAAAAACTGTTTTTT.

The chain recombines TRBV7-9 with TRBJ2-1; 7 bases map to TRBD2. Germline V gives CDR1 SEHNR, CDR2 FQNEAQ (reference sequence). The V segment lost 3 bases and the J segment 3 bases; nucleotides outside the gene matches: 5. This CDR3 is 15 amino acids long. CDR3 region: CASSFAGALYNEQFF. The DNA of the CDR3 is TGTGCCAGCAGCTTTGCGGGAGCCCTCTACAATGAGCAGTTCTTC.

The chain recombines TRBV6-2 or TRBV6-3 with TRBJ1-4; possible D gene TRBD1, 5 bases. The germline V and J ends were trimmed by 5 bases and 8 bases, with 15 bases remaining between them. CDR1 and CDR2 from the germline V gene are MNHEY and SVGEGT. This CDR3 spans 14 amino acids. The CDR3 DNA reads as TGTGCCAGCAGTGCCGCTGACAGTTGGGAAAAACTGTTTTTT. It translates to CASSAADSWEKLFF.

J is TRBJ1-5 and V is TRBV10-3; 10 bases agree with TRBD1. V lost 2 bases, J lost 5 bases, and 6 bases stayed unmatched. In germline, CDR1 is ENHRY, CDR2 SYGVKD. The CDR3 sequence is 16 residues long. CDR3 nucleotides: TGTGCCATCAGTGAGGGTTCGGGACAGGGGCATCAGCCCCAGCATTTT. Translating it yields CAISEGSGQGHQPQHF.

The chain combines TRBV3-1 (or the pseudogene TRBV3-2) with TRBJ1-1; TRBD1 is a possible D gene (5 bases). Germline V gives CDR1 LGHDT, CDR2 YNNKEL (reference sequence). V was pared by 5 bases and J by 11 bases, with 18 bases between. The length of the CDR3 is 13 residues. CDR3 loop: CASSFRQPPVAFF. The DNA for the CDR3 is TGTGCCAGCAGCTTCCGACAGCCACCGGTTGCTTTCTTT.

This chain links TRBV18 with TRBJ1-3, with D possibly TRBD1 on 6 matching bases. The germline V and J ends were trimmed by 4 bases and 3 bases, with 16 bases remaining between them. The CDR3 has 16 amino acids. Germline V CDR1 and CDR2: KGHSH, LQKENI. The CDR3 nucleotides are TGTGCCAGCTCACGGGATAGCAGGGGATTTGGAAACACCATATATTTT. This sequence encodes CASSRDSRGFGNTIYF.

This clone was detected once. CDR3 protein: CASSRAFGTVSGNTIYF. The CDR3 DNA reads TGTGCCAGCAGCCGAGCCTTCGGGACAGTATCCGGAAACACCATATATTTT. This chain uses TRBV11-2 with TRBJ1-3; 7 bases align to TRBD1. Trimming at V came to 5 bases and at J to 4 bases, leaving 14 bases not matched to a gene. This CDR3 has 17 amino acids. Germline V CDR1 and CDR2: SGHAT, FQNNGV.

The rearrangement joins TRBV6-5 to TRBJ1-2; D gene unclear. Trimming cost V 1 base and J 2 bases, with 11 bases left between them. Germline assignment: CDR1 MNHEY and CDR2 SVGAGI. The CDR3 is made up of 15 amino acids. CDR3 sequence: CASSYLEGANYGYTF. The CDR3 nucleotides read TGTGCCAGCAGTTACTTAGAGGGAGCGAACTATGGCTACACCTTC.

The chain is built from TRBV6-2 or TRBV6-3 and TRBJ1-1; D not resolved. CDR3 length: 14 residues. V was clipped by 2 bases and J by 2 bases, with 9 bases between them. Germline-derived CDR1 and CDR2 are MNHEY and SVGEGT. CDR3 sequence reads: CASSYISDNTEAFF. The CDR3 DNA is TGTGCCAGCAGTTACATTTCAGATAACACTGAAGCTTTCTTT.